The entry that follows covers one TCR beta chain sequence. The data were taken from a study of T cells after yellow fever vaccination. The authors made TCR cDNA by 5'RACE template switching, adding a universal primer site and UMIs. TCRdb re-derived calls from the 5' RACE reads in MiXCR, one entry per CDR3 protein. The profile shows approximately 15,000 distinct CDR3 sequences, roughly 8% of them singletons. General study points: Some clonotypes were seen in both the CD4 and the CD8 compartments. These made up a small share and likely arose from convergent recombination. The sorted memory subsets sampled on day 0 contained almost no detectable vaccine-responding clonotypes.

Germline V gives CDR1 SEHNR, CDR2 FQNEAQ (reference sequence). V dropped 3 bases and J dropped 10 bases, with 16 bases sitting between them. The CDR3 runs to 14 residues. The chain has TRBV7-9 and TRBJ2-1; tentatively, D is TRBD1 or TRBD2 (5 bases each). Here the sequenced sample was PBMCs, either bulk or a sorted T-cell subset (CD4+, CD8+, memory, or dextramer-sorted; not recorded which), taken on the day of the yellow fever booster vaccination. The receptor's source is a man between 18 and 29 years old who received the YFV17D yellow fever vaccine. The CDR3 protein is CASSFSVRGTEQFF. The CDR3 nucleotides read TGTGCCAGCAGCTTTTCAGTGAGGGGAACCGAGCAGTTCTTC.